This T cell receptor beta chain was captured in a study of CD8 T cells in ankylosing spondylitis. The study's findings and limits: Within matched ankylosing spondylitis synovial fluid, disease-linked clones were reportedly significantly enriched. It appeared that ankylosing spondylitis blood was characterized by a TCR beta motif of roughly 8 highly homologous variants. CD8+ disease-linked clones were present at relatively low frequencies in blood.

The V and J ends lost 5 bases and 7 bases, in that order; junction bases with no gene match: 14. Germline lookup yields CDR1 SGHTA and CDR2 FQGTGA. CDR3 length equals 16 residues. This clonotype was seen many times. No antigen is known for it. For TCR beta, libraries came from quantitative 5'-RACE with molecular barcodes. MiXCR was run by TCRdb on the 5' RACE reads, yielding one entry per CDR3 protein. The data hold about 240,000 distinct CDR3 sequences, with 8% to 9.5% observed a single time. This TCR came from a male donor with ankylosing spondylitis or in good health (not recorded which). J is TRBJ1-5 and V is TRBV7-3; 7 nucleotides line up with TRBD1. The sample comprised blood, either unsorted or a sorted T cell fraction (not recorded which). The CDR3 loop reads CASSILDRVSFQPQHF. The CDR3 DNA is TGTGCCAGCAGCATCCTCGACAGGGTCTCTTTCCAGCCCCAGCATTTT.